The present TCR beta chain was sequenced within a study of blood T cell repertoires in COVID-19 (dated by TCRdb to the early 2020s). For the study in its entirety: Samples covering the acute and convalescent phases of COVID-19 were provided by collaborators in the United States, Italy and Spain. The material from the prospective study consisted of cDNA or gDNA derived from T cells, B-cell-depleted T cells, or PBMCs. Deeply sampled blood TCRbeta repertoires from subjects exposed to, actively infected with, or recovered from COVID-19 were included in the dataset. The repertoires were made available in a free public database intended to serve as a resource for research on the immune response to SARS-CoV-2. The samples were drawn from two sources: the first 160 participants of the ongoing ImmuneRACE study, and about 1,300 subjects contributed by 6 global collaborators. Nearly every sample came with metadata listing a de-identified subject ID, COVID-19 status, age in years and sex. Where available, HLA class I and class II types were obtained from metadata supplied by the sample provider rather than from assay-based typing.

What the research found in general, with its limitations: How much clinical and demographic metadata was included differed by source and by participant, and the metadata was provided uncurated.

With respect to this clone: This clone's antigen is unknown. No much larger clone exists at a distance of one base, and base qualities are not known.

TCRbeta CDR3 regions were amplified from genomic DNA using the immunoSEQ Assay, a bias-controlled multiplex PCR. The paper's processing steps were these. Nucleated cell counts per sample were estimated from amplification of reference gene primers within the assay. Sequence reads were collapsed and filtered to measure the absolute abundance of every unique TCRbeta CDR3 rearrangement. For each sample, productive Simpson clonality was calculated as the square root of Simpson's diversity index over productive rearrangements. TCRdb obtained this table from immuneACCESS and retained in-frame rearrangements with V and J assigned. These tables miss some clones; where compared with another copy, unresolved V genes account for less than half of the shortfall, and the remainder is unexplained. That table furnishes V, J and clone size, whereas the DNA furnished D and trimming. Counted in this sample were about 180,000 clones; 83% of them appeared once. In total, the top ten clones hold 1.5% of the sample.

Each collaborating institution followed its own protocols to collect whole blood in K2EDTA tubes. For TCRbeta analysis, collaborators shipped samples in one of three forms: frozen whole blood, isolated PBMCs, or DNA extracted from either of those sample types. The CDR3 spans 15 residues, from the cysteine through the phenylalanine. CDR3 DNA only is kept here, 45 bases in frame from base 1. The material sequenced was peripheral blood. The chain couples TRBV21-1 to TRBJ2-7; the table's D call TRBD2 went unverified against the DNA. TRBV21-1 is annotated as a pseudogene. The receptor was derived from a human donor in a cohort sampled during active COVID-19. The DNA is TGTGCCAGCAGCCTCCAAAGGGACTCGCCCTACGAGCAGTACTTC. Translation gives CASSLQRDSPYEQYF.